Below are 2 T cell receptor beta chains sequenced from a single sample in a study of T cell clonality in common variable immunodeficiency (dated by TCRdb to about 2015). Libraries were built with the immunoSEQ multiplex PCR assay. This immuneACCESS table, as held by TCRdb, lists in-frame sequences with V and J called but not all clones. Of the missing ones, under half trace to an unresolved V gene in checked studies; the others have no known cause. This sample contains roughly 50,000 clones, none of which is a singleton. Approximately 3.6% of the sample is held by the ten biggest clonotypes. Sequenced input: peripheral blood mononuclear cells. These receptors originate from a person between 18 and 69 years old in good health.

This clone was counted many times. The read ends 3 residues early relative to the CDR3; the germline J gene fills the gap. The rearrangement joins TRBV10-3 to TRBJ1-2; 7 nucleotides line up with TRBD1. The CDR3 has 11 amino acids. Germline CDR1 and CDR2: ENHRY and SYGVKD. V trimming: 6 bases; J trimming: 7 bases; junction bases outside the gene matches: 2. The sequenced CDR3 bases are TGTGCCATCAGGGGGACAGCTGGC. Translating it yields CAIRGTAG. The CDR3 in full is CAIRGTAGYTF.

This clone was seen repeatedly, ten times or more. The DNA ends 3 residues before the CDR3 does, and the rest of the CDR3 is filled in from the germline J gene. The genes are TRBV20-1 and TRBJ2-1; 7 nucleotides agree with TRBD1. The germline V gene encodes CDR1 DFQATT and CDR2 SNEGSKA (reference sequence). The CDR3 contains 11 residues. CDR3: CRAQGDNEQFF. CDR3 DNA (partial): TGCAGAGCGCAGGGGGACAATGAG.